These 32 T cell receptor beta chains were sequenced from one sample in a study of cytomegalovirus exposure and HLA in healthy donors. PCR amplification relied on 60 Vbeta primers (plus 13 Jbeta primers). Generated by immunoSEQ multiplex PCR, the TCRdb table keeps only in-frame clones and is missing some. The sample shows about 34,000 clones, roughly 82% of them seen only once. Sequenced: PBMCs. Receptors were obtained from a woman aged 18-30 years in good health and CMV-seropositive.

V and J are TRBV11-1 and TRBJ2-2; TRBD2 matches 7 bases. Germline V lookup: CDR1 SGHAT, CDR2 FQDESV (reference sequence). Germline trimming cut 3 bases from V and 7 bases from J; bases unmatched to any gene: 5. There are 14 residues in the CDR3. The CDR3 region is CASSLRLAVGELFF. The CDR3 bases are TGTGCCAGCAGCTTGCGGCTAGCGGTCGGGGAGCTGTTTTTT.

The rearrangement joins TRBV18 to TRBJ2-3, with TRBD2 matching over 8 bases. Germline CDR1 KGHSH, CDR2 LQKENI. V lost 5 bases, J lost 5 bases, and 9 bases stayed unmatched. The CDR3 sequence is 15 residues long. The CDR3 sequence is CASSTTGGPVDTQYF. CDR3 sequence (DNA): TGTGCCAGCTCAACCACGGGGGGGCCGGTAGATACGCAGTATTTT.

The genes are TRBV7-2 and TRBJ2-7; D perhaps matches TRBD2 (5 bases). This CDR3 is 15 amino acids long. Germline V lookup: CDR1 SGHTA, CDR2 FQGNSA. The V and J ends lost 1 base and 0 bases respectively, with 10 bases between them. The CDR3 coding sequence is TGTGCCAGCAGCTTAGATGGCGGGTTCTCCTACGAGCAGTACTTC. It codes for CASSLDGGFSYEQYF.

The rearrangement joins TRBV4-3 to TRBJ1-5, with 7 bases identical to TRBD1. Germline CDR1 is LGHNA and CDR2 is YSLEER. The CDR3 sequence is 18 residues long. Unmatched junction bases numbered 8, after V lost 0 bases and J lost 0 bases. CDR3 nucleotides: TGCGCCAGCAGCCAAGATCTAGTACAGGGGATTAGCAATCAGCCCCAGCATTTT. This encodes CASSQDLVQGISNQPQHF.

This chain links TRBV2 with TRBJ2-7; no clear D gene. The V gene's germline CDR1 is SNHLY and CDR2 FYNNEI. With 6 bases removed from V and 3 bases from J, the gap between germline ends came to 12 bases. This CDR3 region has 13 residues. CDR3 sequence reads: CASSPAKNYEQYF. In DNA form, the CDR3 reads TGTGCCAGCAGCCCCGCTAAAAACTACGAGCAGTACTTC.

For the CDR3, the DNA is TGTGCCAGGGTTCCGAGGGAGCAGTACTTC. Its translation is CARVPREQYF. The chain has TRBV6-4 and TRBJ2-7; D call uncertain. V shed 9 bases and J shed 7 bases, with 10 bases lying between them. Germline V lookup: CDR1 MRHNA, CDR2 SNTAGT. CDR3 size: 10 residues.

This clone was observed a single time. The rearrangement joins TRBV30 to TRBJ1-2, with 9 bases matching TRBD1. V shed 2 bases and J 5 bases; nucleotides not matched to a gene: 3. The CDR3 sequence is 13 residues long. Germline CDR1 is GTSNPN and CDR2 is SVGIG (reference sequence). The CDR3 sequence is CAWSSGTGYGYTF. DNA for the CDR3: TGTGCCTGGAGTTCCGGGACAGGGTATGGCTACACCTTC.

The V call is TRBV18, the J call TRBJ1-5; possibly TRBD1 for D (5 bases). The CDR3 totals 14 residues. Germline V CDR1 and CDR2: KGHSH, LQKENI. Trimming left V 3 bases short and J 2 bases short, with 8 bases between. The CDR3 nucleotides read TGTGCCAGCTCACCTGAGACAGGCAATCAGCCCCAGCATTTT. It encodes CASSPETGNQPQHF.

This clone was detected a few times. It is unclear where the CDR3 begins or ends on the DNA, so no DNA is shown, and the CDR3 is as TCRdb lists it. The V call is TRBV28, the J call TRBJ1-5; TRBD1 reflects the table's D call only, with no check against the DNA. Germline CDR1 is MDHEN and CDR2 is SYDVKM. The CDR3 is 19 residues long, ends included. CDR3 sequence reads: CASSFGFGPGGFSNQPQHF.

This clone was picked up one time. The V and J genes are TRBV19 and TRBJ1-5, with a possible D match to TRBD1 (5 bases). The CDR3 consists of 14 residues. Germline loops: CDR1 LNHDA, CDR2 SQIVND (reference sequence). V lost 7 bases and J 5 bases, leaving 15 bases between the germline ends. CDR3 DNA: TGTGCCAGTACCAACGGAAAAGGGGATCAGCCCCAGCATTTT. This codes for CASTNGKGDQPQHF.

This chain uses TRBV30 with TRBJ1-2; the D is unclear. Germline assignment: CDR1 GTSNPN and CDR2 SVGIG (reference sequence). The CDR3 covers 12 residues. Trimming stripped 0 bases from V and 5 bases from J, with 7 bases between. The CDR3 region has the DNA TGTGCCTGGAGTGTCCCCCCGTATGGCTACACCTTC. This gives the protein CAWSVPPYGYTF.

This chain links TRBV27 with TRBJ2-7, with D unresolved. Trimming stripped 5 bases from V and 2 bases from J, with 13 bases between. The CDR3 sequence is 14 residues long. Germline assignment: CDR1 MNHEY and CDR2 SMNVEV (reference sequence). Here the CDR3 reads CASSPTTPPYEQYF. Here the CDR3 DNA reads TGTGCCAGCAGTCCTACGACTCCTCCCTACGAGCAGTACTTC.

The chain links TRBV19 to TRBJ1-1; D not resolved. Per germline, CDR1 LNHDA and CDR2 SQIVND (reference sequence). The CDR3 runs 11 residues. With 3 bases removed from V and 8 bases from J, the gap between germline ends came to 7 bases. CDR3 coding DNA: TGTGCCAGTAGTATCCCCGGGGAAGCTTTCTTT. It encodes CASSIPGEAFF.

This sequence joins TRBV29-1 and TRBJ1-2, with TRBD1 as a possible D gene (6 bases). Deletions cut 5 bases from V and 4 bases from J, with 8 bases between. CDR1 is SQVTM and CDR2 is ANQGSEA in the germline V gene. There are 11 residues in the CDR3. CDR3: CSVPDSYGYTF. The CDR3 region has the DNA TGCAGCGTTCCGGACAGCTATGGCTACACCTTC.

This clone was picked up one time. The chain employs TRBV18 and TRBJ2-3; 10 bases agree with TRBD2. Trimming removed 3 bases from V and 2 bases from J; junction bases left unmatched: 2. In germline, CDR1 is KGHSH, CDR2 LQKENI. The CDR3 length is 15 residues. The CDR3 loop reads CASSPLAGVTDTQYF. The CDR3 bases are TGTGCCAGCTCACCGCTAGCGGGAGTCACAGATACGCAGTATTTT. Variable domain in full (rest from reference TRBV18 and TRBJ2-3): NAGVMQNPRHLVRRRGQEARLRCSPMKGHSHVYWYRQLPEEGLKFMVYLQKENIIDESGMPKERFSAEFPKEGPSILRIQQVVRGDSAAYFCASSPLAGVTDTQYFGPGTRLTVL.

A single count supports this clone. The chain carries TRBV5-1 and TRBJ2-3, with a tentative D call TRBD1 (5 bases). This CDR3 spans 14 amino acids. V lost 2 bases to trimming and J lost 2 bases, with 9 bases between them. Per the germline V gene, CDR1 is SGHRS and CDR2 is YFSETQ. The chain's CDR3 is CASSFTGSTDTQYF. CDR3 coding DNA: TGCGCCAGCAGCTTCACAGGTTCCACAGATACGCAGTATTTT.

To note about this clone: The sample carries other DNA sequences with the same CDR3. The chain combines TRBV7-2 with TRBJ2-7, with TRBD1 as a possible D gene (6 bases). The CDR3 is 14 residues long. The V gene's germline CDR1 is SGHTA and CDR2 FQGNSA. Trimming stripped 9 bases from V and 0 bases from J, with 15 bases between. The CDR3 DNA sequence: TGTGCCAGTAGCCGGGACACGAGCTCCTACGAGCAGTACTTC. It encodes CASSRDTSSYEQYF. The full variable domain, with the rest looked up from reference TRBV7-2 and TRBJ2-7, is GAGVSQSPSNKVTEKGKDVELRCDPISGHTALYWYRQSLGQGLEFLIYFQGNSAPDKSGLPSDRFSAERTGGSVSTLTIQRTQQEDSAVYLCASSRDTSSYEQYFGPGTRLTVT.

The rearrangement uses TRBV19 and TRBJ2-1; tentative D call: TRBD1 (5 bases). Germline CDR1 reads LNHDA; CDR2 reads SQIVND (reference sequence). Trimming cost V 5 bases and J 4 bases, with 12 bases left between them. This CDR3 is 14 amino acids long. The CDR3 bases are TGTGCCAGTAGTGGGGCAATCCGATACAATGAGCAGTTCTTC. Translated: CASSGAIRYNEQFF.

V usage is TRBV15 and J usage is TRBJ2-6; D is unresolved. The CDR3 extends over 15 amino acids. Germline lookup yields CDR1 LNHNV and CDR2 YYDKDF (reference sequence). V lost 1 base and J 0 bases, leaving 4 bases between the germline ends. The CDR3 reads CATSRASSGANVLTF. The CDR3 DNA reads as TGTGCCACCAGCAGAGCCAGCTCTGGGGCCAACGTCCTGACTTTC.

This chain links TRBV10-2 with TRBJ2-3; 8 nucleotides match TRBD2. This CDR3 is built from 15 residues. Germline CDR1 is WSHSY and CDR2 is SAAADI. The ends lost 2 bases at V and 5 bases at J; junction bases unmatched: 6. The CDR3 loop is CASSERGLGQDTQYF. DNA of the CDR3: TGCGCCAGCAGTGAGCGGGGACTAGGACAAGATACGCAGTATTTT.

The chain has TRBV4-2 and TRBJ2-5, with 8 nucleotides matching TRBD1. The DNA end favors TRBJ2-7, so the J call may be wrong. The CDR3 extends over 14 amino acids. Germline V gene data show CDR1 as LGHNA and CDR2 as YNFKEQ. The CDR3 is CASSQATGAYEQYF. The CDR3 coding sequence is TGTGCCAGCAGCCAGGCGACAGGGGCCTACGAGCAGTACTTC.

This clone was observed once. V and J are TRBV11-1 and TRBJ2-5; no firm D call. With 4 bases removed from V and 5 bases from J, the gap between germline ends came to 8 bases. Germline lookup yields CDR1 SGHAT and CDR2 FQDESV (reference sequence). The CDR3 loop spans 12 amino acids. The CDR3 region has the DNA TGTGCCAGCAGCTCAAACACGGAGACCCAGTACTTC. Its protein is CASSSNTETQYF.

The V call is TRBV7-3, the J call TRBJ2-3, with 9 bases lining up with TRBD2. The CDR3 has 16 amino acids. The trim removed 3 bases at V and 0 bases at J, leaving 4 bases unmatched. Germline loops: CDR1 SGHTA, CDR2 FQGTGA. CDR3 coding DNA: TGTGCCAGCAGCTTTGCTAGCGGGGCTAGCACAGATACGCAGTATTTT. This sequence encodes CASSFASGASTDTQYF.

V usage is TRBV7-9 and J usage is TRBJ2-7; D may be TRBD1 (5 bases). Trimming took 5 bases from V and 1 from J, leaving 12 bases between them. This CDR3 is 14 amino acids long. CDR1 is SEHNR, CDR2 FQNEAQ, per germline (reference sequence). The CDR3, as DNA: TGTGCCAGCAGCCAAATAGACAGTTCCTACGAGCAGTACTTC. It encodes CASSQIDSSYEQYF.

This rearrangement joins TRBV7-2 to TRBJ2-7; TRBD2 matches at 8 bases. The germline V gene encodes CDR1 SGHTA and CDR2 FQGNSA. The CDR3 sequence is 15 residues long. The ends lost 7 bases at V and 3 bases at J; junction bases unmatched: 11. Written as DNA, the CDR3 is TGTGCCAGCACCCCTCGGCGGGGGGTACTCTACGAGCAGTACTTC. The encoded protein is CASTPRRGVLYEQYF.

The rearrangement uses TRBV7-2 and TRBJ2-5; tentative D call: TRBD1 (5 bases). The DNA end favors TRBJ2-7, so the J call may be wrong. The germline V gene encodes CDR1 SGHTA and CDR2 FQGNSA. The CDR3 is 15 amino acids. The CDR3 DNA is TGTGCCAGCAGCTTTCCACAGGCCGACTCCTACGAGCAGTACTTC. The encoded protein is CASSFPQADSYEQYF.

V usage is TRBV30 and J usage is TRBJ1-5; TRBD1 is a possible D gene (6 bases). This CDR3 region has 15 residues. The V end was cut by 4 bases, the J end by 4 bases, with 17 bases between. Germline V gene sequence: CDR1 GTSNPN, CDR2 SVGIG (reference sequence). The CDR3: CAWKLRGNPNQPQHF. The CDR3 nucleotides are TGTGCCTGGAAGTTAAGGGGGAACCCTAATCAGCCCCAGCATTTT.

V gene TRBV28 combines with J gene TRBJ2-7; 11 bases line up with TRBD1. The trim removed 4 bases at V and 5 bases at J, leaving 7 bases unmatched. This CDR3 has 15 amino acids. Germline-derived CDR1 and CDR2 are MDHEN and SYDVKM. The CDR3 is CASSSGTGGKNEQYF. The CDR3 DNA reads TGTGCCAGCAGTTCAGGGACAGGGGGGAAGAACGAGCAGTACTTC.

This clone appeared a single time. The rearrangement links TRBV27 to TRBJ2-7; possible D gene TRBD1, 5 bases. The CDR3 has 15 amino acids. Germline V gives CDR1 MNHEY, CDR2 SMNVEV (reference sequence). The V end was cut by 3 bases, the J end by 0 bases, with 12 bases between. For the CDR3, the DNA is TGTGCCAGCAGTTTCGGCAGGGATTCCTCCTACGAGCAGTACTTC. This translates into CASSFGRDSSYEQYF.

As for this clone: The same CDR3 also results from other DNA sequences found in this sample. The gene calls are TRBV19 and TRBJ1-5; a weak D match, TRBD1 (6 bases). CDR3 length equals 13 residues. Germline V gives CDR1 LNHDA, CDR2 SQIVND (reference sequence). Trimming left V 1 base short and J 6 bases short, with 7 bases between. CDR3 sequence: CASSIGGRQPQHF. The CDR3 DNA reads as TGTGCCAGTAGTATAGGGGGGCGTCAGCCCCAGCATTTT.

The chain recombines TRBV27 with TRBJ2-7; TRBD2 aligns across 7 bases. The CDR3 loop spans 13 amino acids. CDR1 and CDR2 (germline): MNHEY, SMNVEV (reference sequence). Unmatched junction bases numbered 4, after V lost 4 bases and J lost 4 bases. CDR3 loop: CASSSGLPYEQYF. In DNA form, the CDR3 reads TGTGCCAGCAGTTCGGGACTACCATACGAGCAGTACTTC.

The chain is built from TRBV9 and TRBJ2-3; possibly TRBD1 for D (6 bases). The germline CDR1 and CDR2 sequences are SGDLS and YYNGEE. The CDR3 totals 17 residues. V lost 4 bases and J lost 5, with 23 bases in between. CDR3 protein: CASSPSGGGQRVDTQYF. As DNA, the CDR3 is TGTGCCAGCAGCCCATCGGGTGGGGGCCAGCGTGTAGATACGCAGTATTTT.